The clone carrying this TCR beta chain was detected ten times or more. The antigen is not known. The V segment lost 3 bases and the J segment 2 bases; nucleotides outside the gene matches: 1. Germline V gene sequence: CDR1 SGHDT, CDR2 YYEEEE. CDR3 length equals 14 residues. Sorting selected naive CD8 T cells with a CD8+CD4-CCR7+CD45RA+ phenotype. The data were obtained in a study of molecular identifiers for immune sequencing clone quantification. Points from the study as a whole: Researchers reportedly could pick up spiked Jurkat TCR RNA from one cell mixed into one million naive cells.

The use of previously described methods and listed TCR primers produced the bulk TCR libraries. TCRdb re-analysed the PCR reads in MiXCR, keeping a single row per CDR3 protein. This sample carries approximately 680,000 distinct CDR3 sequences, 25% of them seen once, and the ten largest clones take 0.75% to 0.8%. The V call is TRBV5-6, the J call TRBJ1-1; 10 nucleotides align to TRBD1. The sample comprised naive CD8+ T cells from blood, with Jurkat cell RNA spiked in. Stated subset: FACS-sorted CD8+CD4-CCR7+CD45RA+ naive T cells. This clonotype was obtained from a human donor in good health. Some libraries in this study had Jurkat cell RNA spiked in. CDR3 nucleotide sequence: TGTGCCAGCAGCTGGGACAGGGGTAACACTGAAGCTTTCTTT. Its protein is CASSWDRGNTEAFF.